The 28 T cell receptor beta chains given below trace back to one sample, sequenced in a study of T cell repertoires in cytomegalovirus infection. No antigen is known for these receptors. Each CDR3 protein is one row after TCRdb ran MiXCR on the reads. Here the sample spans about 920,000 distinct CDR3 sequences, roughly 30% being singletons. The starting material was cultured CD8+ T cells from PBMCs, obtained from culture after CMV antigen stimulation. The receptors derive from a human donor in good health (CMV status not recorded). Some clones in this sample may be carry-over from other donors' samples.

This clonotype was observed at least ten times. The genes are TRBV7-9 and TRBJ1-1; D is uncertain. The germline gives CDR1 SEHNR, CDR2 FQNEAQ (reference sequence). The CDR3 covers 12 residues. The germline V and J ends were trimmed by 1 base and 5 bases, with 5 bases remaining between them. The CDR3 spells CASSLVPTEAFF. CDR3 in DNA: TGTGCCAGCAGCTTAGTCCCGACTGAAGCTTTCTTT. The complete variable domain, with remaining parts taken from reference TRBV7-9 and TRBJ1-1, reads DTGVSQNPRHKITKRGQNVTFRCDPISEHNRLYWYRQTLGQGPEFLTYFQNEAQLEKSRLLSDRFSAERPKGSFSTLEIQRTEQGDSAMYLCASSLVPTEAFFGQGTRLTVV.

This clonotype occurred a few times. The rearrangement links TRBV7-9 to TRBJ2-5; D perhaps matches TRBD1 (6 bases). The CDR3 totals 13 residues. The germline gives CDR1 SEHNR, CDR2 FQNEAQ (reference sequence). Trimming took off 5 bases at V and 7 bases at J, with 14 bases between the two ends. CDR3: CASSPPQGRTQYF. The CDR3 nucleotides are TGTGCCAGCAGCCCCCCACAGGGACGGACCCAGTACTTC.

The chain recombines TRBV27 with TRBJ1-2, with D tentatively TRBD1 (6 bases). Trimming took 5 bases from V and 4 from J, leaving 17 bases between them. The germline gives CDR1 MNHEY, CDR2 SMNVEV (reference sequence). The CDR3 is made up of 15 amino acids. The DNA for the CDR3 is TGTGCCAGCAGTCTCGCCATGGGACAAGTCTATGGCTACACCTTC. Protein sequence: CASSLAMGQVYGYTF.

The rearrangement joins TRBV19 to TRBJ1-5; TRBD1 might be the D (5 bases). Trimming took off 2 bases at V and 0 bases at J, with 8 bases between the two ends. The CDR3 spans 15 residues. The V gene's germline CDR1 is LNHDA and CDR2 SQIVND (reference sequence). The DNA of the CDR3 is TGTGCCAGTAGTATACGACAGAATAGCAATCAGCCCCAGCATTTT. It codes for CASSIRQNSNQPQHF.

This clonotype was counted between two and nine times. The CDR3: CASSHLGRLFF. The CDR3 region has the DNA TGTGCCAGCAGTCACTTGGGACGCCTCTTCTTC. This chain connects TRBV27 to TRBJ2-1, with D possibly called TRBD1 or TRBD2 (5 bases each). Germline V CDR1 and CDR2: MNHEY, SMNVEV (reference sequence). The ends were cut back, 5 bases at V and 16 bases at J, with 15 bases in the middle. The CDR3 is made up of 11 amino acids.

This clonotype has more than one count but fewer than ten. The CDR3 coding sequence is TGTGCCAGCAGTTTAGTGGGACAGGGAACTAATGAAAAACTGTTTTTT. It translates to CASSLVGQGTNEKLFF. The rearrangement links TRBV12-3 or TRBV12-4 to TRBJ1-4, with TRBD1 matching 9 bases. V lost 1 base to trimming and J lost 1 base; unmatched junction nucleotides: 1. This CDR3 is built from 16 residues.

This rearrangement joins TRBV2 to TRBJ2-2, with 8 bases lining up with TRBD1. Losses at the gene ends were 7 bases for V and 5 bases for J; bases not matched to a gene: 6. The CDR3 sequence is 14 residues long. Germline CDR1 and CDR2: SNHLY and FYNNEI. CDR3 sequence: CASNVRQGTGELFF. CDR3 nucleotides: TGTGCCAGCAACGTAAGACAGGGGACCGGGGAGCTGTTTTTT. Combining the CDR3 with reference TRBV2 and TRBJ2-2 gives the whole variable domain EPEVTQTPSHQVTQMGQEVILRCVPISNHLYFYWYRQILGQKVEFLVSFYNNEISEKSEIFDDQFSVERPDGSNFTLKIRSTKLEDSAMYFCASNVRQGTGELFFGEGSRLTVL.

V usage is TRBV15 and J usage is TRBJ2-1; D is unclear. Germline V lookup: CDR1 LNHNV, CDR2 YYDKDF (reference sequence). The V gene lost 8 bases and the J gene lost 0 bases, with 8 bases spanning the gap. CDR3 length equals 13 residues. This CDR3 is CATSHSSYNEQFF. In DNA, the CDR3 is TGTGCCACCTCCCACAGCTCCTACAATGAGCAGTTCTTC.

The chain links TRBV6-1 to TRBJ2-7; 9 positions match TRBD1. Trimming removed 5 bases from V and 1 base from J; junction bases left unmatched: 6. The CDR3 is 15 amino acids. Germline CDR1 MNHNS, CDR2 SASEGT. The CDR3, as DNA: TGTGCCAGCAGTCCCGACAGGGGGTCGTCCTACGAGCAGTACGTC. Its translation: CASSPDRGSSYEQYV.

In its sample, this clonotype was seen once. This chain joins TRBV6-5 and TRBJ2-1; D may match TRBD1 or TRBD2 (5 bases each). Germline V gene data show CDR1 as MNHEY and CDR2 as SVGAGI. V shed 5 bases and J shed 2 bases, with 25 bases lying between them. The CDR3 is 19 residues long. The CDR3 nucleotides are TGTGCCAGCAGTGCCGACCCCTCCGGGGCTTTAGACCCCTACAATGAGCAGTTCTTC. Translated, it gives CASSADPSGALDPYNEQFF.

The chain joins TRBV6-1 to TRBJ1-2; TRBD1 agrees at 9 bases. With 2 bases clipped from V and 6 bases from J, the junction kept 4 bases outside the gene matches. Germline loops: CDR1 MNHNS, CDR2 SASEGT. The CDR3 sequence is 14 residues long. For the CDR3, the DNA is TGTGCCAGCAGTGAAACCGGGACAGGGAATGGCTACACCTTC. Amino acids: CASSETGTGNGYTF.

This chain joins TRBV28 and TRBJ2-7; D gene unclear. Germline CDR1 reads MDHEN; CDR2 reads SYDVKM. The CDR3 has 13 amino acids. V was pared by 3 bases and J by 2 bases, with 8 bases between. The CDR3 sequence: CASSFTSPYEQYF. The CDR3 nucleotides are TGTGCCAGCAGTTTTACCAGTCCCTACGAGCAGTACTTC.

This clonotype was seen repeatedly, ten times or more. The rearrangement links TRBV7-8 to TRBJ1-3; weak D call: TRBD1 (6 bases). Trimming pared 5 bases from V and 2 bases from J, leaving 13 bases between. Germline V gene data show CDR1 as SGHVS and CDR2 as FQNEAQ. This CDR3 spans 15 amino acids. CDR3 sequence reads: CASSRSGQTGNTIYF. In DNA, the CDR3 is TGTGCCAGCAGCCGATCGGGACAAACTGGAAACACCATATATTTT. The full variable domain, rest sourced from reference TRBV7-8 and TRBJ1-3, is GAGVSQSPRYKVAKRGQDVALRCDPISGHVSLFWYQQALGQGPEFLTYFQNEAQLDKSGLPSDRFFAERPEGSVSTLKIQRTQQEDSAVYLCASSRSGQTGNTIYFGEGSWLTVV.

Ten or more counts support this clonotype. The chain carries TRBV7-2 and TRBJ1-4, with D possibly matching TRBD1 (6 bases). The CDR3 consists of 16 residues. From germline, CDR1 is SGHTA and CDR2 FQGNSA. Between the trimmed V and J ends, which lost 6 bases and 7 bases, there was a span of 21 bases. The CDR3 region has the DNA TGTGCCAGCAGGGAGCTGGGGGGACAACTGGGTGAAAAACTGTTTTTT. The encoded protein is CASRELGGQLGEKLFF.

CDR3 protein: CASTLDKLYEQYF. The CDR3 DNA follows: TGTGCCAGCACCCTGGACAAGCTCTACGAGCAGTACTTC. The gene calls are TRBV6-1 and TRBJ2-7, with D perhaps TRBD1 (5 bases). This CDR3 is 13 amino acids long. V was shortened by 7 bases and J by 3 bases, with 13 bases between the two germline ends. Germline-derived CDR1 and CDR2 are MNHNS and SASEGT.

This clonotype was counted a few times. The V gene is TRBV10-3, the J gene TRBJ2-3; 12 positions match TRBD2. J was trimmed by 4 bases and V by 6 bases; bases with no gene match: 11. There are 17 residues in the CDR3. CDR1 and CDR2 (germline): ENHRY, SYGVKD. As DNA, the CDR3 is TGTGCCATCAGAGGGTCTAGCGGGGGGGCCGGTCCAGATACGCAGTATTTT. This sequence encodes CAIRGSSGGAGPDTQYF.

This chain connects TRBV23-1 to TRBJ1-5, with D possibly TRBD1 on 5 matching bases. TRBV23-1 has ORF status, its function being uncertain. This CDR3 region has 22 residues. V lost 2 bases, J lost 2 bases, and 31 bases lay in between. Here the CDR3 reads CASSQRGGLRPFLGEGNQPQHF. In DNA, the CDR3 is TGCGCCAGCAGTCAACGGGGGGGACTCAGGCCCTTTCTAGGAGAAGGCAATCAGCCCCAGCATTTT.

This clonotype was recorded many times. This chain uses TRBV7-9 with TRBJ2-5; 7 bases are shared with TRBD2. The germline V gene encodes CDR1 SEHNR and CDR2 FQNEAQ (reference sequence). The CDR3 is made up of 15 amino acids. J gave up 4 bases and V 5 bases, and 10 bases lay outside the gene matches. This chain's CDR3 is CASSTRGLEGETQYF. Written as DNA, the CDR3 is TGTGCCAGCAGCACTAGAGGACTAGAGGGAGAGACCCAGTACTTC. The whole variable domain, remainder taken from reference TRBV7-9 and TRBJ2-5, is DTGVSQNPRHKITKRGQNVTFRCDPISEHNRLYWYRQTLGQGPEFLTYFQNEAQLEKSRLLSDRFSAERPKGSFSTLEIQRTEQGDSAMYLCASSTRGLEGETQYFGPGTRLLVL.

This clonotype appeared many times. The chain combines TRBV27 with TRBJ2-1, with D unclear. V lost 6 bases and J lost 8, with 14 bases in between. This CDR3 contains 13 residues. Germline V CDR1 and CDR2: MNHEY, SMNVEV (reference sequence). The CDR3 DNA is TGTGCCAGCAGATTACAAAAGGGCTATGAGCAGTTCTTC. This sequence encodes CASRLQKGYEQFF.

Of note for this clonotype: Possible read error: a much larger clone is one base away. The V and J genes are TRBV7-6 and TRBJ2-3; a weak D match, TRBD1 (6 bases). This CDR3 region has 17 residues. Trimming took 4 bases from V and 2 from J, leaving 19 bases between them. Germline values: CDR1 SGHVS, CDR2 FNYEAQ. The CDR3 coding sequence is TGTGCCAGCAGCTCTAATATTGGAGACAGGACCACAGATACGCAGTATTTT. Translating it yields CASSSNIGDRTTDTQYF.

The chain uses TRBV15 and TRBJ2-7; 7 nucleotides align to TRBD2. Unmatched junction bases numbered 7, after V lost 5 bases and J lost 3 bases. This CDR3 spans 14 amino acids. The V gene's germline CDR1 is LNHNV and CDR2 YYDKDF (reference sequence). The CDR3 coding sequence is TGTGCCACCAGCTTGGCGGGGGTTCACTACGAGCAGTACTTC. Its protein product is CATSLAGVHYEQYF.

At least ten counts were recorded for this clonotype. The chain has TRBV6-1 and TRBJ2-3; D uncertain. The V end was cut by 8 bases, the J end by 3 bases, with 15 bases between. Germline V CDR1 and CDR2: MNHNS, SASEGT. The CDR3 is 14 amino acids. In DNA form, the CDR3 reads TGTGCCAGCCAATCACCCCTGGAGACAGATACGCAGTATTTT. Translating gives CASQSPLETDTQYF.

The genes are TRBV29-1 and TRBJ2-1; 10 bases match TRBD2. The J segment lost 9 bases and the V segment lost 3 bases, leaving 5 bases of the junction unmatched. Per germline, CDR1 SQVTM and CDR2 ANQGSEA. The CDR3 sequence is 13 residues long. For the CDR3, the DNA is TGCAGCGTTGACGGACTAGCGGACGGTGAGCAGTTCTTC. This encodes CSVDGLADGEQFF.

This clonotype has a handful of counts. CDR3 nucleotides: TGTGCCAGCAGTGAAGTAAATGGGATCTCAGTCGGCTACACCTTC. Translated, it gives CASSEVNGISVGYTF. V and J are TRBV6-1 and TRBJ1-2; D is ambiguous. This CDR3 has 15 residues. Trimming left V 1 base short and J 8 bases short, with 17 bases between. CDR1 is MNHNS, CDR2 SASEGT, per germline.

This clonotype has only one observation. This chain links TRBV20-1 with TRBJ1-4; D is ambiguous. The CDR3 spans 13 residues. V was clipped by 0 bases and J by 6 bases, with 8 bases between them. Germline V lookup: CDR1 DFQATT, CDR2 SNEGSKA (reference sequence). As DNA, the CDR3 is TGCAGTGCTAGAGATCGCAGCTATGAAAAACTGTTTTTT. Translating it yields CSARDRSYEKLFF.

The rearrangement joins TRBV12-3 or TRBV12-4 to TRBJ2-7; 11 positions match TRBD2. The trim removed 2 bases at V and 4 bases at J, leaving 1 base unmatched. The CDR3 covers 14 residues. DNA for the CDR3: TGTGCCAGCAGTTTACTAGCGGGGGGATACGAGCAGTACTTC. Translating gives CASSLLAGGYEQYF.

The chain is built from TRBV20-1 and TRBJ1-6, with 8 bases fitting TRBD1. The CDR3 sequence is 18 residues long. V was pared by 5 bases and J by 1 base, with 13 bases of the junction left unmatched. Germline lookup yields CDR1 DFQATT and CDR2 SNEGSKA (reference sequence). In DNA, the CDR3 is TGCAGTGCTGTTCGGGGACAGGCCAAGGGTTCCTATAATTCACCCCTCCACTTT. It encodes CSAVRGQAKGSYNSPLHF.

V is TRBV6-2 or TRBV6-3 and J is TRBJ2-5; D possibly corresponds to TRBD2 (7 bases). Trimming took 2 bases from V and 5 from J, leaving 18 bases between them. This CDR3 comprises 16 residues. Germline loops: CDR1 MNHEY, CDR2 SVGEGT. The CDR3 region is CASSYDRGGAGETQYF. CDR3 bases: TGTGCCAGCAGTTACGACCGCGGGGGCGCGGGGGAGACCCAGTACTTC.